A single sample is the source of the 30 T cell receptor beta chains below, sequenced in a study of vaccination and CD4 T cells after COVID-19. Stated treatment: roughly 10-day PBMC culture with coronavirus spike peptide pools or control peptides (ViraFEST assay). Antigen specificity for these receptors is unknown. Cultured CD4+ T cells had their DNA profiled by the Oncomine TCR Beta short-read assay. MiXCR, applied by TCRdb to the PCR reads, yields one record per CDR3 protein. The sample lists approximately 16,000 distinct CDR3 sequences, around 40% seen once, with about 23% in the top ten. The sequences come from CD4+ T cells from blood, cultured in vitro, collected before SARS-CoV-2 vaccination. The receptor set was obtained from a human donor who received a COVID-19 vaccine.

V usage is TRBV30 and J usage is TRBJ1-2; 8 positions match TRBD1. Germline V lookup: CDR1 GTSNPN, CDR2 SVGIG (reference sequence). This CDR3 is built from 13 residues. Trimming took 0 bases from V and 6 from J; bases not matched to a gene: 3. The chain's CDR3 is CAWSVNRGDGYTF. CDR3 DNA: TGTGCCTGGAGTGTAAACAGGGGGGATGGCTACACCTTC.

The chain employs TRBV14 and TRBJ2-5; D is uncertain. Trimming took 0 bases from V and 4 from J, leaving 18 bases between them. From germline, CDR1 is SGHDN and CDR2 FVKESK. The CDR3 totals 17 residues. The CDR3, as DNA: TGTGCCAGCAGCCAAGATGTGGGATTATTCTGGGGAGAGACCCAGTACTTC. Translating it yields CASSQDVGLFWGETQYF. Full variable domain (rest looked up from reference TRBV14 and TRBJ2-5): EAGVTQFPSHSVIEKGQTVTLRCDPISGHDNLYWYRRVMGKEIKFLLHFVKESKQDESGMPNNRFLAERTGGTYSTLKVQPAELEDSGVYFCASSQDVGLFWGETQYFGPGTRLLVL.

The rearrangement uses TRBV15 and TRBJ1-1; D may be TRBD1 (5 bases). The V gene lost 6 bases and the J gene lost 1 base, with 12 bases spanning the gap. The CDR3 has 14 amino acids. CDR1 and CDR2 (germline): LNHNV, YYDKDF (reference sequence). The CDR3 DNA reads TGTGCCACCAGACTGGGGCCTGGGAACACTGAAGCTTTCTTT. Translation: CATRLGPGNTEAFF.

The chain combines TRBV24-1 with TRBJ1-4; D not certain. CDR3 length: 13 residues. Deletions cut 2 bases from V and 8 bases from J, with 8 bases between. The V gene's germline CDR1 is KGHDR and CDR2 SFDVKD. Here the CDR3 DNA reads TGTGCCACCAGTGATTCCTCCCGGGAAAAACTGTTTTTT. Protein sequence: CATSDSSREKLFF.

V usage is TRBV5-5 and J usage is TRBJ2-3; a possible D gene is TRBD1 (6 bases). V lost 4 bases, J lost 2 bases, and 17 bases lay in between. From germline, CDR1 is SGHKS and CDR2 YYEKEE (reference sequence). The CDR3 sequence is 16 residues long. Here the CDR3 DNA reads TGTGCCAGCAGCCAGACGTTTGGGGGCTACACAGATACGCAGTATTTT. Protein product: CASSQTFGGYTDTQYF.

The chain couples TRBV5-1 to TRBJ1-6; D possibly corresponds to TRBD1 (6 bases). This CDR3 contains 15 residues. In germline, CDR1 is SGHRS, CDR2 YFSETQ. The V and J ends lost 4 bases and 6 bases respectively, with 14 bases between them. The CDR3: CASSPVGGINSPLHF. CDR3 sequence (DNA): TGCGCCAGCAGCCCCGTTGGGGGCATTAATTCACCCCTCCACTTT.

V usage is TRBV6-5 and J usage is TRBJ1-6, with unresolved D. V was shortened by 4 bases and J by 5 bases, with 6 bases between the two germline ends. The CDR3 loop spans 13 amino acids. The germline gives CDR1 MNHEY, CDR2 SVGAGI. The CDR3 region is CASSLFNNSPLHF. CDR3 DNA sequence: TGTGCCAGCAGTTTATTCAATAATTCACCCCTCCACTTT.

This clonotype was seen a few times. V gene TRBV2 combines with J gene TRBJ2-1; 7 nucleotides align to TRBD2. Germline CDR1 and CDR2: SNHLY and FYNNEI. CDR3 length: 18 amino acids. The junction had 15 bases not matched to a gene; V was cut back by 2 bases and J by 5 bases. CDR3 protein: CASSEPRRASGLNNEQFF. The CDR3 DNA sequence: TGTGCCAGCAGTGAACCCAGAAGGGCTAGCGGCTTAAACAATGAGCAGTTCTTC.

The gene calls are TRBV24-1 and TRBJ2-5; D is unclear. This CDR3 has 16 amino acids. V was cut by 4 bases and J by 0 bases, with 14 bases left in between. CDR1 is KGHDR, CDR2 SFDVKD, per germline. The CDR3 DNA reads as TGTGCCACCAGTGACCGGAATGAAGGGTACCAAGAGACCCAGTACTTC. It translates to CATSDRNEGYQETQYF.

The CDR3 is CASSLRVPTEQYF. CDR3 DNA: TGTGCCAGCAGCTTACGGGTCCCTACCGAGCAGTACTTC. The chain links TRBV7-8 to TRBJ2-7; D is unclear. V was clipped by 2 bases and J by 6 bases, with 11 bases between them. This CDR3 region has 13 residues. Germline-derived CDR1 and CDR2 are SGHVS and FQNEAQ.

This chain uses TRBV6-5 with TRBJ1-2; D is unresolved. The CDR3 consists of 13 residues. CDR1 and CDR2 (germline): MNHEY, SVGAGI. Between the trimmed V and J ends, which lost 4 bases and 4 bases, there was a span of 10 bases. CDR3 coding DNA: TGTGCCAGCAGTTTTGGGGTTGGCTATGGCTACACCTTC. Its translation: CASSFGVGYGYTF.

The CDR3 region has the DNA TGTGCCAGTAGTAGGGGGGTCTCCTACGAGCAGTACTTC. This sequence encodes CASSRGVSYEQYF. The chain has TRBV19 and TRBJ2-7; possible D gene TRBD2, 6 bases. The germline V gene has CDR1 LNHDA and CDR2 SQIVND (reference sequence). The germline V and J ends were trimmed by 4 bases and 0 bases, with 7 bases remaining between them. The CDR3 is 13 amino acids.

The V call is TRBV10-2, the J call TRBJ2-1; D unclear. This CDR3 is 15 amino acids long. V was clipped by 0 bases and J by 5 bases, with 11 bases between them. CDR1 and CDR2 (germline): WSHSY, SAAADI. CDR3 protein: CASSESTQVHNEQFF. The DNA of the CDR3 is TGCGCCAGCAGTGAGTCAACCCAGGTCCACAATGAGCAGTTCTTC.

V and J are TRBV9 and TRBJ1-2; TRBD1 matches at 12 bases. Germline trimming cut 3 bases from V and 7 bases from J; bases unmatched to any gene: 10. Per germline, CDR1 SGDLS and CDR2 YYNGEE. The CDR3 covers 16 residues. CDR3 DNA sequence: TGTGCCAGCAGCGAGAGGGGACAGGGGGCTTGGGGTGGCTACACCTTC. This encodes CASSERGQGAWGGYTF.

This clonotype was detected only a few times. The chain has TRBV29-1 and TRBJ1-1; D is uncertain. CDR3 size: 14 residues. Deletions cut 2 bases from V and 1 base from J, with 11 bases between. CDR1 SQVTM and CDR2 ANQGSEA come from the germline V gene. The CDR3, as DNA: TGCAGCGTTGAAAACGGGCGGGCGAACACTGAAGCTTTCTTT. This encodes CSVENGRANTEAFF.

The chain joins TRBV7-4 to TRBJ1-1; 7 positions match TRBD1. CDR1 is SGHVT and CDR2 is SQSDAQ in the germline V gene. The V segment lost 4 bases and the J segment 3 bases; nucleotides outside the gene matches: 11. This CDR3 has 16 amino acids. The CDR3 loop is CASSSHVTGVDTEAFF. Written as DNA, the CDR3 is TGTGCCAGCAGCTCCCATGTAACAGGGGTTGACACTGAAGCTTTCTTT.

V is TRBV5-1 and J is TRBJ1-2; 8 positions match TRBD1. The CDR3 is 17 amino acids. Germline assignment: CDR1 SGHRS and CDR2 YFSETQ. Trimming removed 2 bases from V and 0 bases from J; junction bases left unmatched: 9. In DNA form, the CDR3 reads TGCGCCAGCAGCTTAGGCAGGGGGCGAGATGCTAACTATGGCTACACCTTC. Residues: CASSLGRGRDANYGYTF.

The rearrangement joins TRBV27 to TRBJ2-1; 16 nucleotides align to TRBD2. Unmatched junction bases numbered 6, after V lost 3 bases and J lost 10 bases. There are 16 residues in the CDR3. Looked up from germline, CDR1 is MNHEY and CDR2 is SMNVEV (reference sequence). Here the CDR3 reads CASSFSGTSGGDEQFF. CDR3 DNA sequence: TGTGCCAGCAGTTTCTCCGGGACTAGCGGGGGGGACGAGCAGTTCTTC.

The genes are TRBV6-2 or TRBV6-3 and TRBJ1-5; D unresolved. Germline V gene data show CDR1 as MNHEY and CDR2 as SVGEGT. The V end was cut by 4 bases, the J end by 11 bases, with 12 bases between. The CDR3 runs 12 residues. The CDR3 sequence: CASSLTGLAQHF. The DNA of the CDR3 is TGTGCCAGCAGTTTAACGGGATTGGCCCAGCATTTT.

This clonotype occurred a few times. The rearrangement uses TRBV5-1 and TRBJ1-2; D is unresolved. CDR1 and CDR2 (germline): SGHRS, YFSETQ. The CDR3 extends over 12 amino acids. The V end lost 4 bases, the J end lost 6 bases, and 10 bases lay between the germline ends. The CDR3 DNA reads TGCGCCAGCAGCCTAAGAGGTGATGGCTACACCTTC. Protein product: CASSLRGDGYTF.

The gene calls are TRBV6-2 or TRBV6-3 and TRBJ2-3; D gene unclear. Per the germline V gene, CDR1 is MNHEY and CDR2 is SVGEGT. The CDR3 length is 16 residues. Trimming left V 6 bases short and J 2 bases short, with 18 bases between. This CDR3 reads CASSPVGHPSTDTQYF. Here the CDR3 DNA reads TGTGCCAGCAGCCCCGTGGGTCACCCTTCCACAGATACGCAGTATTTT.

The V gene is TRBV10-3, the J gene TRBJ1-2; perhaps TRBD1 as D (5 bases). This CDR3 has 16 amino acids. V was cut by 4 bases and J by 5 bases, with 20 bases left in between. Per the germline V gene, CDR1 is ENHRY and CDR2 is SYGVKD. CDR3 nucleotide sequence: TGTGCCATCAGTGTGTCCAGGGAGCCGTCAGAATATGGCTACACCTTC. Its translation is CAISVSREPSEYGYTF.

The chain recombines TRBV7-9 with TRBJ1-2; D not certain. The CDR3 length is 15 residues. V shed 7 bases and J shed 5 bases, with 20 bases lying between them. Germline CDR1 is SEHNR and CDR2 is FQNEAQ (reference sequence). The DNA of the CDR3 is TGTGCCAGCACCCGCCCCCCAGTCAAGACATATGGCTACACCTTC. It codes for CASTRPPVKTYGYTF.

The chain's CDR3 is CASSDRTGTYEQYF. CDR3 DNA: TGCGCCAGCAGTGACCGGACAGGTACCTACGAGCAGTACTTC. The chain is built from TRBV10-1 and TRBJ2-7; 7 bases agree with TRBD1. In germline, CDR1 is WNHNN, CDR2 SYGVQD (reference sequence). V shed 3 bases and J 2 bases; nucleotides not matched to a gene: 4. The CDR3 is 14 residues long.

The chain couples TRBV10-3 to TRBJ2-5; D is tentatively TRBD1 or TRBD2 (5 bases each). With 6 bases removed from V and 4 bases from J, the gap between germline ends came to 18 bases. The CDR3 runs 15 residues. From germline, CDR1 is ENHRY and CDR2 SYGVKD. CDR3 DNA: TGTGCCATCAGACCATCCGAGGGGTTGGGAGAGACCCAGTACTTC. It translates to CAIRPSEGLGETQYF.

The chain carries TRBV19 and TRBJ1-2; 8 bases are a match to TRBD1. This CDR3 region has 13 residues. J lost 8 bases, V lost 7 bases, and 9 bases had no gene match. The V gene's germline CDR1 is LNHDA and CDR2 SQIVND (reference sequence). The chain's CDR3 is CASNVGQGGGYTF. CDR3 nucleotides: TGTGCCAGTAATGTAGGACAGGGTGGCGGCTACACCTTC.

The chain links TRBV30 to TRBJ2-7; TRBD2 might be the D (6 bases). In germline, CDR1 is GTSNPN, CDR2 SVGIG (reference sequence). V lost 3 bases, J lost 0 bases, and 12 bases lay in between. The CDR3 has 14 amino acids. The CDR3 spells CAWSLAGLSYEQYF. For the CDR3, the DNA is TGTGCCTGGAGCTTGGCGGGGCTCTCCTACGAGCAGTACTTC. Filled out from reference TRBV30 and TRBJ2-7, the complete variable domain reads SQTIHQWPATLVQPVGSPLSLECTVEGTSNPNLYWYRQAAGRGLQLLFYSVGIGQISSEVPQNLSASRPQDRQFILSSKKLLLSDSGFYLCAWSLAGLSYEQYFGPGTRLTVT.

The V gene is TRBV24-1, the J gene TRBJ2-5, with D uncertain. The CDR3 runs to 15 residues. Germline V CDR1 and CDR2: KGHDR, SFDVKD. V was cut by 4 bases and J by 2 bases, with 13 bases left in between. CDR3 amino acids: CATSDSSFDQETQYF. CDR3 nucleotide sequence: TGTGCCACCAGTGACTCGTCCTTTGATCAAGAGACCCAGTACTTC.

The sample holds a few counts of this clonotype. V usage is TRBV19 and J usage is TRBJ1-2; the D gene is possibly TRBD1 (5 bases). The CDR3 contains 17 residues. Germline CDR1 is LNHDA and CDR2 is SQIVND (reference sequence). Trimming pared 4 bases from V and 6 bases from J, leaving 24 bases between. DNA for the CDR3: TGTGCCAGTAGTACCAGCCGGGACCCACTTGTTTCGGATGGCTACACCTTC. Its protein is CASSTSRDPLVSDGYTF.

V is TRBV6-1 and J is TRBJ1-6; D may be TRBD1 (5 bases). V lost 6 bases and J 6 bases, leaving 9 bases between the germline ends. Germline CDR1 reads MNHNS; CDR2 reads SASEGT. This CDR3 spans 13 amino acids. CDR3 in DNA: TGTGCCAGCAGGGCACAGGCTAATTCACCCCTCCACTTT. Translated: CASRAQANSPLHF.